A single sample gave rise to the 27 T cell receptor beta chains below, sequenced in a study of regulatory T cells in long-lasting Graves disease. Stated time point: persistent/refractory GD, antithyroid drugs over 5 years with positive TRAb. PBMCs were the source of the RNA used for TCR sequencing. Library construction for TCR beta used iRepertoire HTBI primers and Arm-PCR of CDR3 regions. Using its own MiXCR run on the multiplex PCR reads, TCRdb lists one record per CDR3 protein. Of around 460,000 distinct CDR3 sequences in the sample, roughly 21% were seen once. The sample was peripheral blood mononuclear cells (PBMCs), taken when the disease was refractory, from a patient treated with antithyroid drugs. These receptors originate from a female donor with Graves disease.

V gene TRBV27 combines with J gene TRBJ2-5, with 12 bases matching TRBD2. V lost 5 bases and J lost 4; bases outside the gene matches: 5. The CDR3 is made up of 15 amino acids. The germline V gene has CDR1 MNHEY and CDR2 SMNVEV (reference sequence). The CDR3 DNA reads TGTGCCAGCAGTCCGACTAGCGGGAGACCAGAGACCCAGTACTTC. It is translated as CASSPTSGRPETQYF.

The table lists this clonotype with many counts. V and J are TRBV6-1 and TRBJ1-1; 7 nucleotides agree with TRBD1. J lost 2 bases, V lost 2 bases, and 5 bases had no gene match. Germline values: CDR1 MNHNS, CDR2 SASEGT. The CDR3 loop spans 15 amino acids. The chain's CDR3 is CASSESNRGNTEAFF. The CDR3 bases are TGTGCCAGCAGTGAAAGCAACAGGGGAAACACTGAAGCTTTCTTT.

The sample holds one count of this clonotype. This chain connects TRBV30 to TRBJ2-7; 7 bases fit TRBD1. Germline V gene data show CDR1 as GTSNPN and CDR2 as SVGIG (reference sequence). Unmatched junction bases numbered 14, after V lost 4 bases and J lost 5 bases. The CDR3 runs 15 residues. The CDR3 nucleotides are TGTGCCTGGAAAGGCCGAGGACAGGAGTCCGACGAGCAGTACTTC. Its protein is CAWKGRGQESDEQYF.

This clonotype showed up many times. The chain couples TRBV6-1 to TRBJ1-6; 11 positions match TRBD1. Germline V lookup: CDR1 MNHNS, CDR2 SASEGT. Germline trimming cut 5 bases from V and 10 bases from J; bases unmatched to any gene: 19. This CDR3 has 19 residues. The CDR3 sequence is CASSRDRGNYLPGQSPLHF. The CDR3, as DNA: TGTGCCAGCAGTAGGGACAGGGGGAATTATTTGCCTGGTCAATCACCCCTCCACTTT.

The chain carries TRBV19 and TRBJ1-2, with 8 nucleotides matching TRBD1. The CDR3 has 16 residues. V trimming: 9 bases; J trimming: 0 bases; junction bases outside the gene matches: 12. Germline CDR1 and CDR2: LNHDA and SQIVND (reference sequence). CDR3 amino acids: CASTGTGEMTNYGYTF. CDR3 DNA sequence: TGTGCCAGCACCGGGACAGGAGAAATGACTAACTATGGCTACACCTTC. Looking up the rest from reference TRBV19 and TRBJ1-2 gives the full variable domain: DGGITQSPKYLFRKEGQNVTLSCEQNLNHDAMYWYRQDPGQGLRLIYYSQIVNDFQKGDIAEGYSVSREKKESFPLTVTSAQKNPTAFYLCASTGTGEMTNYGYTFGSGTRLTVV.

This clonotype was observed a few times. This chain connects TRBV4-3 to TRBJ1-1; D remains ambiguous. Germline CDR1 and CDR2: LGHNA and YSLEER. The CDR3 spans 15 residues. V lost 2 bases to trimming and J lost 5 bases, with 15 bases between them. The CDR3, as DNA: TGCGCCAGCAGCCAAACCGTCGCTGATGGTACTGAAGCTTTCTTT. Residues: CASSQTVADGTEAFF.

Turning to this clonotype: Being one base from a much bigger clone, this may be a read error. V and J are TRBV10-1 and TRBJ2-5; a weak D match, TRBD2 (5 bases). The germline CDR1 and CDR2 sequences are WNHNN and SYGVQD (reference sequence). The CDR3 totals 14 residues. DNA for the CDR3: TGCGCCAGCAGTGAGTCTGGAGGTGGGGAGACCCAGTGCTTC. This gives the protein CASSESGGGETQCF.

This clonotype was detected ten times or more. The chain is built from TRBV6-1 and TRBJ1-1; D is ambiguous. Trimming cost V 4 bases and J 1 base, with 7 bases left between them. Germline values: CDR1 MNHNS, CDR2 SASEGT. CDR3 length: 13 amino acids. The CDR3 DNA is TGTGCCAGCAGTGCGGACCAGAACACTGAAGCTTTCTTT. It encodes CASSADQNTEAFF.

With respect to this clonotype: A much larger clone sits a single nucleotide away, making a read error possible. V gene TRBV12-3 or TRBV12-4 combines with J gene TRBJ1-1; unclear D gene. The CDR3 has 15 residues. The CDR3 DNA follows: TGTGTCAGCAGTCCCACGGCCATAGGGAACACTGAAGCTTTCTTT. This gives the protein CVSSPTAIGNTEAFF.

This clonotype has a count of ten or more. The rearrangement joins TRBV13 to TRBJ1-2; 12 bases fit TRBD1. Germline V gene data show CDR1 as PRHDT and CDR2 as FYEKMQ (reference sequence). J was trimmed by 7 bases and V by 5 bases; bases with no gene match: 8. CDR3 length: 15 amino acids. CDR3: CASSRDRGPSGGYTF. The CDR3 nucleotides read TGTGCCAGCAGCAGGGACAGGGGGCCATCGGGTGGCTACACCTTC.

There are many counts of this clonotype. The V and J genes are TRBV27 and TRBJ1-1; possible D gene TRBD1, 6 bases. There are 18 residues in the CDR3. Germline V gene data show CDR1 as MNHEY and CDR2 as SMNVEV (reference sequence). V lost 7 bases and J lost 0, with 24 bases in between. This chain's CDR3 is CASTPFGGGVGMNTEAFF. The CDR3 nucleotides read TGTGCCAGCACCCCATTCGGGGGGGGCGTAGGGATGAACACTGAAGCTTTCTTT.

The chain links TRBV7-9 to TRBJ2-1; TRBD2 matches 8 bases. The CDR3 spans 18 residues. The ends lost 4 bases at V and 1 base at J; junction bases unmatched: 12. Germline V gene sequence: CDR1 SEHNR, CDR2 FQNEAQ (reference sequence). The CDR3 spells CASSSPQDSGTSYNEQFF. In DNA, the CDR3 is TGTGCCAGCAGCTCCCCTCAAGATAGCGGGACTTCCTACAATGAGCAGTTCTTC.

This sequence joins TRBV3-1 and TRBJ1-3, with 8 bases identical to TRBD1. Germline V CDR1 and CDR2: LGHDT, YNNKEL (reference sequence). This CDR3 contains 15 residues. The V segment lost 0 bases and the J segment 3 bases; nucleotides outside the gene matches: 1. The CDR3 is CASSQDRGLGNTIYF. CDR3 bases: TGTGCCAGCAGCCAAGACAGGGGGCTTGGAAACACCATATATTTT.

There are many counts of this clonotype. The chain couples TRBV29-1 to TRBJ2-7; D unclear. V lost 0 bases and J 2 bases, leaving 8 bases between the germline ends. CDR3 length: 13 amino acids. Germline lookup yields CDR1 SQVTM and CDR2 ANQGSEA. The CDR3 sequence is CSVEDSLAYEQYF. CDR3 DNA sequence: TGCAGCGTTGAAGACTCCCTTGCCTACGAGCAGTACTTC.

At least ten counts were recorded for this clonotype. This chain connects TRBV28 to TRBJ1-5; perhaps TRBD1 as D (6 bases). The germline CDR1 and CDR2 sequences are MDHEN and SYDVKM. Trimming took off 11 bases at V and 4 bases at J, with 9 bases between the two ends. This CDR3 spans 11 amino acids. This chain's CDR3 is CAVQGNQPQHF. For the CDR3, the DNA is TGTGCCGTACAGGGAAATCAGCCCCAGCATTTT.

This clonotype was picked up a small number of times. This chain links TRBV12-3 or TRBV12-4 with TRBJ2-1; perhaps D is TRBD1 or TRBD2 (5 bases each). The CDR3 runs to 16 residues. V dropped 5 bases and J dropped 0 bases, with 14 bases sitting between them. The CDR3 is CASSPGTFVSYNEQFF. The CDR3 DNA reads as TGTGCCAGCAGTCCCGGGACCTTCGTCTCCTACAATGAGCAGTTCTTC.

This clonotype was recorded many times. This rearrangement joins TRBV20-1 to TRBJ1-6; the D gene is possibly TRBD1 (5 bases). Germline CDR1 is DFQATT and CDR2 is SNEGSKA (reference sequence). The CDR3 contains 15 residues. The germline V and J ends were trimmed by 5 bases and 7 bases, with 18 bases remaining between them. CDR3 sequence (DNA): TGCAGTGCTGGAAACCCCCAGGGCTACAATTCACCCCTCCACTTT. Translated, it gives CSAGNPQGYNSPLHF.

CDR3 loop: CASSFRATEAFF. In nucleotides, the CDR3 is TGTGCCAGCAGCTTCAGGGCCACTGAAGCTTTCTTT. V gene TRBV5-4 combines with J gene TRBJ1-1, with D possibly matching TRBD1 (5 bases). Germline-derived CDR1 and CDR2 are SGHNT and YYREEE (reference sequence). V lost 2 bases to trimming and J lost 4 bases, with 6 bases between them. The CDR3 spans 12 residues. Full variable domain (missing parts from reference TRBV5-4 and TRBJ1-1): ETGVTQSPTHLIKTRGQQVTLRCSSQSGHNTVSWYQQALGQGPQFIFQYYREEENGRGNFPPRFSGLQFPNYSSELNVNALELDDSALYLCASSFRATEAFFGQGTRLTVV.

This clonotype came up many times. CDR3 sequence: CASSLPRGGETQYF. DNA for the CDR3: TGTGCCAGCAGTTTACCCCGGGGGGGAGAGACCCAGTACTTC. J is TRBJ2-5 and V is TRBV28, with 8 bases that match TRBD2. J lost 4 bases, V lost 2 bases, and 3 bases had no gene match. Germline values: CDR1 MDHEN, CDR2 SYDVKM. This CDR3 comprises 14 residues.

The V call is TRBV7-2, the J call TRBJ2-5, with 7 bases matching TRBD1. With 1 base clipped from V and 5 bases from J, the junction kept 13 bases outside the gene matches. This CDR3 is built from 17 residues. Germline CDR1 and CDR2: SGHTA and FQGNSA. The CDR3 loop reads CASSLGPYRGLRETQYF. CDR3 in DNA: TGTGCCAGCAGCTTAGGGCCCTACAGGGGTCTCAGGGAGACCCAGTACTTC.

This clonotype appeared a few times. J is TRBJ2-2 and V is TRBV28, with 7 bases that match TRBD2. Germline V CDR1 and CDR2: MDHEN, SYDVKM. The J segment lost 6 bases and the V segment lost 7 bases, leaving 5 bases of the junction unmatched. There are 13 residues in the CDR3. The CDR3 sequence is CASNIGRPGELFF. CDR3 nucleotides: TGTGCCAGCAATATCGGGAGGCCCGGGGAGCTGTTTTTT.

Many counts were recorded for this clonotype. The rearrangement uses TRBV11-3 and TRBJ2-7; TRBD1 is a possible D gene (6 bases). Per the germline V gene, CDR1 is SGHNT and CDR2 is YENEEA. The V end was cut by 5 bases, the J end by 1 base, with 9 bases between. The CDR3 loop spans 13 amino acids. CDR3 sequence reads: CASSEGQSYEQYF. The CDR3 DNA is TGTGCCAGCAGCGAAGGACAGTCCTACGAGCAGTACTTC.

This clonotype was picked up a small number of times. The V gene is TRBV29-1, the J gene TRBJ1-1; D is undetermined. The germline gives CDR1 SQVTM, CDR2 ANQGSEA. V shed 4 bases and J shed 3 bases, with 18 bases lying between them. The CDR3 spans 15 residues. DNA for the CDR3: TGCAGCGTTGGCCGGCAGCTAACCCCGTACACTGAAGCTTTCTTT. Translation gives CSVGRQLTPYTEAFF. Full variable domain (outside the CDR3, taken from reference TRBV29-1 and TRBJ1-1): SAVISQKPSRDICQRGTSLTIQCQVDSQVTMMFWYRQQPGQSLTLIATANQGSEATYESGFVIDKFPISRPNLTFSTLTVSNMSPEDSSIYLCSVGRQLTPYTEAFFGQGTRLTVV.

This clonotype was seen ten or more times. The chain combines TRBV19 with TRBJ2-5; TRBD1 matches 8 bases. Germline trimming cut 5 bases from V and 5 bases from J; bases unmatched to any gene: 10. Germline V gene data show CDR1 as LNHDA and CDR2 as SQIVND (reference sequence). This CDR3 is 15 amino acids long. The CDR3 is CASSSRTGSGETQYF. The CDR3 DNA reads as TGTGCCAGTAGTTCCCGGACAGGGTCGGGTGAGACCCAGTACTTC.

The chain has TRBV20-1 and TRBJ2-1; no reliable D call. Deletions cut 0 bases from V and 4 bases from J, with 13 bases between. The CDR3 loop spans 15 amino acids. Germline V gene sequence: CDR1 DFQATT, CDR2 SNEGSKA (reference sequence). As DNA, the CDR3 is TGCAGTGCTAGAGATCACGCTGGCCCGTACAATGAGCAGTTCTTC. Protein sequence: CSARDHAGPYNEQFF.

This clonotype has at least ten counts. This chain uses TRBV4-2 with TRBJ2-5, with TRBD1 as a possible D gene (5 bases). The CDR3 extends over 15 amino acids. CDR1 and CDR2 from the germline V gene are LGHNA and YNFKEQ. Trimming pared 1 base from V and 5 bases from J, leaving 14 bases between. The CDR3: CASSQATEIGETQYF. The CDR3 region has the DNA TGTGCCAGCAGCCAAGCGACAGAGATTGGGGAGACCCAGTACTTC.

The rearrangement links TRBV2 to TRBJ2-2; D is uncertain. Trimming cost V 4 bases and J 1 base, with 7 bases left between them. The germline CDR1 and CDR2 sequences are SNHLY and FYNNEI. The CDR3 is 14 amino acids. Written as DNA, the CDR3 is TGTGCCAGCAGTGTGGCTAAGAACACCGGGGAGCTGTTTTTT. Translating it yields CASSVAKNTGELFF.